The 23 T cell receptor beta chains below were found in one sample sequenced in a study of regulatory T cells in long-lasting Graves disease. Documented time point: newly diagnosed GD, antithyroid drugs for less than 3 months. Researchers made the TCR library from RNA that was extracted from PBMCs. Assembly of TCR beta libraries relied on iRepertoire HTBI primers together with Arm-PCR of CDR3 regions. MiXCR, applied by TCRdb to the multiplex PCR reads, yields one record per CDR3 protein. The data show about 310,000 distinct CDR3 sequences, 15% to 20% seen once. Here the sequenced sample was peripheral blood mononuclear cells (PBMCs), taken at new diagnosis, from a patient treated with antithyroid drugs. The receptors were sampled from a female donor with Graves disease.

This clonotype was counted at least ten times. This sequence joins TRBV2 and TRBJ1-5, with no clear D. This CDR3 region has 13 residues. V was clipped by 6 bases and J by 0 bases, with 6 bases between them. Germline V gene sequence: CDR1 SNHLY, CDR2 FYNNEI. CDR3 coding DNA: TGTGCCAGCAGGGGTTATAGCAATCAGCCCCAGCATTTT. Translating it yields CASRGYSNQPQHF.

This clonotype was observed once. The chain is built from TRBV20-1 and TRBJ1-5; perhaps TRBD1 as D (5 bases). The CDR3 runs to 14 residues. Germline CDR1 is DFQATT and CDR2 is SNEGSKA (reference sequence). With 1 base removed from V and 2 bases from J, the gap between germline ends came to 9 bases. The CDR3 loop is CSARAAGRNQPQHF. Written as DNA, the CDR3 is TGCAGTGCTAGAGCGGCAGGGCGCAATCAGCCCCAGCATTTT.

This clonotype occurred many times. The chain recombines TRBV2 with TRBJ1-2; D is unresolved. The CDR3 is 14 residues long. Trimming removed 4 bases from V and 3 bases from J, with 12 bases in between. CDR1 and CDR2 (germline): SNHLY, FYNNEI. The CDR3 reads CASSGRGSDYGYTF. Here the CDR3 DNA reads TGTGCCAGCAGTGGGCGAGGTTCTGACTATGGCTACACCTTC. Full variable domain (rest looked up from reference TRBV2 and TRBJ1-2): EPEVTQTPSHQVTQMGQEVILRCVPISNHLYFYWYRQILGQKVEFLVSFYNNEISEKSEIFDDQFSVERPDGSNFTLKIRSTKLEDSAMYFCASSGRGSDYGYTFGSGTRLTVV.

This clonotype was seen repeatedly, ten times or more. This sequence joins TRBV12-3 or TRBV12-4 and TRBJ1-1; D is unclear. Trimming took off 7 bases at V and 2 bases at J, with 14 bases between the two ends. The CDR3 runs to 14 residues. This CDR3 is CASTLWGPNTEAFF. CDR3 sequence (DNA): TGTGCCAGCACCTTGTGGGGTCCCAACACTGAAGCTTTCTTT.

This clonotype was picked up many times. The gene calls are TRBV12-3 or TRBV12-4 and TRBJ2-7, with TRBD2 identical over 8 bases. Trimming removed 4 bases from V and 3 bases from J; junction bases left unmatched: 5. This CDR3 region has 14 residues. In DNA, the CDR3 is TGTGCCAGCAGTTGGATAGCGGGAAACTACGAGCAGTACTTC. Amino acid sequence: CASSWIAGNYEQYF.

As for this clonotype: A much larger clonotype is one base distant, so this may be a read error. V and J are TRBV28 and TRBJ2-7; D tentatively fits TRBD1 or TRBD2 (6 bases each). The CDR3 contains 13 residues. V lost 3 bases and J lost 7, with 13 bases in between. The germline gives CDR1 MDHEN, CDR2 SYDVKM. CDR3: CASSLGGRDEQYF. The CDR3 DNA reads TGTGCCAGCAGTTTGGGGGGCCGGGATGAGCAGTACTTC.

The CDR3 region is CASSVGLSYEQYF. CDR3 in DNA: TGTGCCAGCAGCGTAGGACTATCCTACGAGCAGTACTTC. The rearrangement joins TRBV9 to TRBJ2-7; a possible D gene is TRBD2 (5 bases). Germline CDR1 reads SGDLS; CDR2 reads YYNGEE. Trimming shortened V by 0 bases and J by 1 base, and 5 bases separated the two germline ends. The CDR3 length is 13 residues.

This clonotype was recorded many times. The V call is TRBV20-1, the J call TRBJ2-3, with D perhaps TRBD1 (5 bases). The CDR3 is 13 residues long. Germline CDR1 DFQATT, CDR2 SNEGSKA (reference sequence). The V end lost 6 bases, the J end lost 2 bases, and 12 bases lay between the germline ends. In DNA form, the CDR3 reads TGCAGTGCCGGACACCAACTCACAGATACGCAGTATTTT. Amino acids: CSAGHQLTDTQYF.

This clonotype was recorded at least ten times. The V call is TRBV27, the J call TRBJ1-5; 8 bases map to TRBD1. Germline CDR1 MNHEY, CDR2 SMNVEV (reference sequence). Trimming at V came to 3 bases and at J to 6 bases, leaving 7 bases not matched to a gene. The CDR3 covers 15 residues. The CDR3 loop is CASSFSTGVGQPQHF. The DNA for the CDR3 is TGTGCCAGCAGTTTTTCGACAGGGGTGGGTCAGCCCCAGCATTTT.

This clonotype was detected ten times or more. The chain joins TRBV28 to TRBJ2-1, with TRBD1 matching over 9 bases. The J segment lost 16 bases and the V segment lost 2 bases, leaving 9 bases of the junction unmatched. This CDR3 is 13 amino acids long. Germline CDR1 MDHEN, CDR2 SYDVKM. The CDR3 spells CASSLRAGQGHFF. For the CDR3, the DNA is TGTGCCAGCAGTTTACGGGCGGGACAGGGCCACTTCTTC.

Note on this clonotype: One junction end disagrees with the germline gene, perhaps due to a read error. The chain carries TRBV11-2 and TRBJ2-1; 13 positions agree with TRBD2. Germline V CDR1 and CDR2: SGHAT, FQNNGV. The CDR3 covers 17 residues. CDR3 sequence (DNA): TGTGCCAGCAGCCCAGGGACTAGCGGGACCGACGGGAATGAGCACTTCTTC. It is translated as CASSPGTSGTDGNEHFF.

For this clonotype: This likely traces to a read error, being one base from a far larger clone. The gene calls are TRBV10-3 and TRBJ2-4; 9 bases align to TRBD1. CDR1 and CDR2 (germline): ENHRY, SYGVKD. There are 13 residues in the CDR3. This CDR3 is CAISGDRVYGYIF. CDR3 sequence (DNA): TGTGCCATCAGCGGGGACAGGGTATATGGCTACATCTTC.

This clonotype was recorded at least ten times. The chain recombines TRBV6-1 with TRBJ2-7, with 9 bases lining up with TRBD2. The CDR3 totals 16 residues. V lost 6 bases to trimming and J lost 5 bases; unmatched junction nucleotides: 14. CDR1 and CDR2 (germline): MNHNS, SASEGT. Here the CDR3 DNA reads TGTGCCAGCAGGGAGATCGGTAGCGGGAGTTGGGACGAGCAGTACTTC. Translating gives CASREIGSGSWDEQYF.

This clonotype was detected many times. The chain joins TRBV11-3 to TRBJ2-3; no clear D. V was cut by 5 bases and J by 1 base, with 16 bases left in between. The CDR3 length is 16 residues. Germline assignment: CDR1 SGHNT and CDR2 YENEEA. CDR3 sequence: CASSTYDSKRTDTQYF. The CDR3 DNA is TGTGCCAGCAGCACTTATGACTCCAAGCGCACAGATACGCAGTATTTT.

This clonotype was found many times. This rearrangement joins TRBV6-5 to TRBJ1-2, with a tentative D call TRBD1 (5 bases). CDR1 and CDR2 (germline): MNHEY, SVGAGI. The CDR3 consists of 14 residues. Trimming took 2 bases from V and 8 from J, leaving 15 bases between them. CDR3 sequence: CASSYEGQVSGYTF. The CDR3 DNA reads TGTGCCAGCAGTTACGAGGGGCAGGTCTCCGGCTACACCTTC.

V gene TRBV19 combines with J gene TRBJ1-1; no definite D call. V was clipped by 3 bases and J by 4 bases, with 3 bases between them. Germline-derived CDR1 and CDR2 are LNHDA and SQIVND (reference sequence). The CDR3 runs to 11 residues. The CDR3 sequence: CASSIGTEAFF. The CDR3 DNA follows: TGTGCCAGTAGTATCGGCACTGAAGCTTTCTTT.

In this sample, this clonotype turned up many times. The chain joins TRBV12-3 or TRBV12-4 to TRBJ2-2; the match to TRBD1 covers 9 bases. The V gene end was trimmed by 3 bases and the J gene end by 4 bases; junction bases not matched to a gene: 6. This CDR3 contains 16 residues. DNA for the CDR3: TGTGCCAGCAGTTTGCCGGGACAGGGAGCCACCGGGGAGCTGTTTTTT. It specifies CASSLPGQGATGELFF.

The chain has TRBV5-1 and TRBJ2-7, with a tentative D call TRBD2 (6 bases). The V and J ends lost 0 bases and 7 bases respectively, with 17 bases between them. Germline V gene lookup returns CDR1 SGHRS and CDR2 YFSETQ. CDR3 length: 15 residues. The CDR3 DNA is TGCGCCAGCAGCTTGGAGGATAGCGGAGGTGGGGAGCAGTACTTC. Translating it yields CASSLEDSGGGEQYF.

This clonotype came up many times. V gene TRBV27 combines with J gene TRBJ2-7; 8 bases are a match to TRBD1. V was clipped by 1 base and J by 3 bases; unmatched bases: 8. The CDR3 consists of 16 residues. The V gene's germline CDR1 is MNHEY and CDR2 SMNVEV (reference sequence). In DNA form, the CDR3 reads TGTGCCAGCAGTTTATTGCCCGGACAGGGAGGCTACGAGCAGTACTTC. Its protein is CASSLLPGQGGYEQYF.

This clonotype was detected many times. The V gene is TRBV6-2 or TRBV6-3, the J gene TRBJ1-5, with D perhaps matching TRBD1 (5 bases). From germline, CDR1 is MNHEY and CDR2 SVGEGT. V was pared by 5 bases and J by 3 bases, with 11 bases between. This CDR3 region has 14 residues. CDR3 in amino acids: CASSRGPVNQPQHF. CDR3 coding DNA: TGTGCCAGCAGTAGGGGCCCAGTCAATCAGCCCCAGCATTTT.

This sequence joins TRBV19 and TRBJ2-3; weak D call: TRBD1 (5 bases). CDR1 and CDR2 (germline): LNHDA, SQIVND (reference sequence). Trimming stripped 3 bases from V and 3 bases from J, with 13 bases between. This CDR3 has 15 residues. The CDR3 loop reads CASSILDTTTDTQYF. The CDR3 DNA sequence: TGTGCCAGTAGTATCTTGGACACGACTACAGATACGCAGTATTTT.

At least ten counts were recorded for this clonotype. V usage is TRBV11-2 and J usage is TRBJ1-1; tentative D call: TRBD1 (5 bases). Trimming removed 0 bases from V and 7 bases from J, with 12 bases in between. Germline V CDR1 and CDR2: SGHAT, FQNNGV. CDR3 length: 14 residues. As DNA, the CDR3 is TGTGCCAGCAGCTTAGACGGGACTTTATTTGAAGCTTTCTTT. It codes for CASSLDGTLFEAFF.

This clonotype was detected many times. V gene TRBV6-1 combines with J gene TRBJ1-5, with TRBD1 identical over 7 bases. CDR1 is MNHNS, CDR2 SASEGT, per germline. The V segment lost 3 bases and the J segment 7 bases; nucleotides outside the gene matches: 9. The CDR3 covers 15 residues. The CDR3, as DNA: TGTGCCAGCAGTGACAGGGGGGGGGTGGACCAGCCCCAGCATTTT. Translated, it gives CASSDRGGVDQPQHF.